The present TCR beta chain was sequenced within a study of T cells in Graves' hyperthyroidism and ophthalmopathy. Note on this clonotype: One end of the junction fails to match germline, which may point to a read error.

Amplification yielded TCR beta CDR3 regions, with RNA transcripts as the source. With the HTBI primer set, the TCR CDR3 went through a first round of RT-PCR. TCRdb analysed the multiplex PCR reads with MiXCR anew, one entry per CDR3 protein. The sample includes roughly 700,000 distinct CDR3 sequences, 12% to 15% of them seen just once. The CDR3 covers 20 residues. CDR1 is SEHNR and CDR2 is FQNEAQ in the germline V gene (reference sequence). Sequenced input: blood. The chain employs TRBV7-9 and TRBJ2-5, with 9 bases identical to TRBD2. This receptor was obtained from a woman between 18 and 29 years old with Graves' hyperthyroidism. The CDR3 loop is CASSSPTGASGEGTQQTQYF. The DNA for the CDR3 is TGTGCCAGCAGCTCCCCAACGGGGGCTAGCGGGGAAGGGACCCAACAGACCCAGTACTTC.